This entry lists 8 T cell receptor beta chains sequenced from one sample in a study of cytotoxic CD8 clonotypes in ibrutinib-treated CLL. Libraries were prepared by immunoSEQ multiplex PCR; TCRdb keeps only in-frame clonotypes and omits some of them. The repertoire holds just over 200,000 clones, more than 75% seen once, with over 10% in the top ten. The sample was PBMCs, taken after 12 months of ibrutinib treatment. These receptor sequences come from a human donor with chronic lymphocytic leukemia.

Turning to this clone: A junction boundary mismatches the germline segment, possibly from a read error. This chain uses TRBV7-7 with TRBJ2-2; 7 nucleotides align to TRBD1. Germline assignment: CDR1 SSHAT and CDR2 FNYEAQ (reference sequence). The CDR3 contains 14 residues. The CDR3 loop reads CASRRTGDTGELFF. The DNA of the CDR3 is TGTGCTAGCAGACGCACAGGGGACACCGGGGAGCTGTTTTTT.

This clone showed up just a few times. The chain links TRBV7-8 to TRBJ2-7; no definite D call. Germline V lookup: CDR1 SGHVS, CDR2 FQNEAQ. V shed 4 bases and J shed 2 bases, with 12 bases lying between them. This CDR3 is built from 14 residues. CDR3 sequence reads: CASSYRSRAYEQYF. Written as DNA, the CDR3 is TGTGCCAGCAGCTACAGAAGCCGAGCCTACGAGCAGTACTTC.

J is TRBJ1-1 and V is TRBV19; weak D call: TRBD1 (5 bases). Germline-derived CDR1 and CDR2 are LNHDA and SQIVND (reference sequence). Trimming took 7 bases from V and 7 from J, leaving 22 bases between them. The CDR3 loop spans 15 amino acids. The DNA of the CDR3 is TGTGCCAGTACCCGGTGGCCCGGGACGGGTTATGAAGCTTTCTTT. Its protein product is CASTRWPGTGYEAFF.

The rearrangement joins TRBV7-9 to TRBJ2-3; TRBD2 aligns across 9 bases. Germline V gives CDR1 SEHNR, CDR2 FQNEAQ (reference sequence). This CDR3 has 16 residues. The ends lost 5 bases at V and 2 bases at J; junction bases unmatched: 8. Written as DNA, the CDR3 is TGTGCCAGCAGCCCAACTAGCGGGTGGGACACAGATACGCAGTATTTT. It encodes CASSPTSGWDTDTQYF.

This clone was found once. V gene TRBV14 combines with J gene TRBJ2-3; maybe TRBD2 (5 bases). The germline V and J ends were trimmed by 0 bases and 6 bases, with 22 bases remaining between them. The CDR3 spans 18 residues. Germline CDR1 reads SGHDN; CDR2 reads FVKESK. Here the CDR3 reads CASSQDIRGEGPEDTQYF. CDR3 nucleotides: TGTGCCAGCAGCCAAGATATCCGAGGAGAGGGCCCGGAGGATACGCAGTATTTT.

V gene TRBV2 combines with J gene TRBJ2-4; D is unclear. Germline CDR1 reads SNHLY; CDR2 reads FYNNEI. This CDR3 comprises 13 residues. The V end lost 6 bases, the J end lost 6 bases, and 12 bases lay between the germline ends. CDR3 coding DNA: TGTGCCAGCAGGCCCTTCGGCGGAAACATTCAGTACTTC. It specifies CASRPFGGNIQYF.

CDR3 bases: TGTGCCAGCTCAACCCGACAAATCGGGGCAGATACGCAGTATTTT. Its translation: CASSTRQIGADTQYF. This chain uses TRBV18 with TRBJ2-3, with D perhaps matching TRBD2 (5 bases). The CDR3 has 15 residues. The ends were cut back, 5 bases at V and 4 bases at J, with 16 bases in the middle. Germline V lookup: CDR1 KGHSH, CDR2 LQKENI.

The chain joins TRBV5-1 to TRBJ2-1; 7 bases fit TRBD2. V lost 4 bases and J lost 1; bases outside the gene matches: 5. CDR1 SGHRS and CDR2 YFSETQ come from the germline V gene. The CDR3 consists of 15 residues. The CDR3 DNA reads TGCGCCAGCAGCGACCCTAGCGGATCCTACAATGAGCAGTTCTTC. It specifies CASSDPSGSYNEQFF.